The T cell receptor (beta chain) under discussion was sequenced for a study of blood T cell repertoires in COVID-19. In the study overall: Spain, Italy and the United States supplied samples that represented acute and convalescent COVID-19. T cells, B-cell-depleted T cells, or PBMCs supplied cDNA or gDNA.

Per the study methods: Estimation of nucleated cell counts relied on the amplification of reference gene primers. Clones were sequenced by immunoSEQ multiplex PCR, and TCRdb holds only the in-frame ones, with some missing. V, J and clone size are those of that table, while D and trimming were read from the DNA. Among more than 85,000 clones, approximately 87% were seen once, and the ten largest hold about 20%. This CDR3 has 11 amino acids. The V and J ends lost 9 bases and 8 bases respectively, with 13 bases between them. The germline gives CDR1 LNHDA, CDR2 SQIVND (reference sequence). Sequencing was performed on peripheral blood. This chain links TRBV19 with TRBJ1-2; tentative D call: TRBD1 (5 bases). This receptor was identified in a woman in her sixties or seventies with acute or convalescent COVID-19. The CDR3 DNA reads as TGTGCCAGCGGGACTCGGGAAGGCTACACCTTC. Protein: CASGTREGYTF.